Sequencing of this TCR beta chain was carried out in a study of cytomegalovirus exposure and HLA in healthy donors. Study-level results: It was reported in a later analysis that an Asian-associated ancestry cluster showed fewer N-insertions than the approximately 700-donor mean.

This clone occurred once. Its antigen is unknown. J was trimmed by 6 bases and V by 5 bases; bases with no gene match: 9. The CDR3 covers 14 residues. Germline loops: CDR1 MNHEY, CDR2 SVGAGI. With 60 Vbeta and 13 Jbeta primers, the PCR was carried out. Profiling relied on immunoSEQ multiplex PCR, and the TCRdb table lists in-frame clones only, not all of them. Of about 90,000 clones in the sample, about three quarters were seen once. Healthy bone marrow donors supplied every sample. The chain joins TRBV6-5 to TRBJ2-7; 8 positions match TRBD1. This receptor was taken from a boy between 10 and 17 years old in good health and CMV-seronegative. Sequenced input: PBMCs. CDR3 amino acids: CASSPGGAKAEQYF. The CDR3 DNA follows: TGTGCCAGCAGTCCAGGGGGCGCGAAGGCCGAGCAGTACTTC.